Listed below are T cell receptor beta chains from one sample, sequenced in a study of cytomegalovirus exposure and HLA in healthy donors. Data came from immunoSEQ multiplex PCR; TCRdb stores just in-frame clones and leaves some out. Of about 200,000 clones in the sample, around 75% were seen once. What was sequenced was PBMCs. The origin of the receptors is a woman younger than 45 in good health and CMV-seronegative. Both conserved end residues are part of each CDR3. Each record gives: D gene, V gene, J gene, clone size, CDR3 DNA, CDR3 protein. A D gene is named only where the DNA matches it firmly. Rows may omit the clone size; those that give it use once, few, many or a size class.

>TRBD1|TRBV18|TRBJ2-7|few
TGTGCCAGCTCACCACGTCGGACAGGGAAATCCTACGAGCAGTACTTC
CASSPRRTGKSYEQYF
>-|TRBV5-4|TRBJ2-7|once
TGTGCCAGCAGCTTAGGGGTGGCGGTCTACGAGCAGTACTTC
CASSLGVAVYEQYF
>-|TRBV6-6|TRBJ2-7|-
TGTGCCAGCTTGAGCAGGTCATACGAGCAGTACTTC
CASLSRSYEQYF
>-|TRBV2|TRBJ2-4|few
TGTGCCAGCATCGAAAGGGGTCAGGGATATAACATTCAGTACTTC
CASIERGQGYNIQYF
>-|TRBV4-3|TRBJ2-7|-
TGCGCCAGCAGCCCCCAATGGACAGAGTTCTCCTACGAGCAGTACTTC
CASSPQWTEFSYEQYF
>TRBD1|TRBV4-3|TRBJ2-7|-
TGCGCCAGCAGCCAAGGCAGGACAGGGAGCCACGAGCAGTACTTC
CASSQGRTGSHEQYF
>-|TRBV10-2|TRBJ2-1|-
TGCGCCAGCAAGGGGGGGATCTCCAGCTCCTACAATGAGCAGTTCTTC
CASKGGISSSYNEQFF
>-|TRBV6-1|TRBJ1-2|once
TGTGCCAGCAGTGAAAGCCGGGGTCCTTGGGGCTACACCTTC
CASSESRGPWGYTF
>TRBD2|TRBV18|TRBJ2-7|-
TGTGCCAGCTCAAAGACTGGGAGCGGGGGTGTCTACGAGCAGTACTTC
CASSKTGSGGVYEQYF
>-|TRBV18|TRBJ2-6|-
TGTGCCAGCTCACTCGGACTGCTAACCTCTGGGGCCAACGTCCTGACTTTC
CASSLGLLTSGANVLTF
>TRBD1|TRBV27|TRBJ1-1|-
TGTGCCACTCGACAGGGGGTTAGCACTGAAGCTTTCTTT
CATRQGVSTEAFF
>-|TRBV18|TRBJ2-7|few
TGTGCCAGCTCACCAATACAGGCGGACTACGAGCAGTACTTC
CASSPIQADYEQYF
>TRBD1|TRBV7-8|TRBJ1-5|-
TGTGCCAGCAGCTTATTCCCCTCGACAGGGGCAAATCAGCCCCAGCATTTT
CASSLFPSTGANQPQHF
>TRBD1|TRBV18|TRBJ1-1|-
TGTGCCAGCTCACCACCCGGTGGGACAGACGAAGCTTTCTTT
CASSPPGGTDEAFF
>TRBD1|TRBV18|TRBJ1-2|-
TGTGCCAGCTCACCACAGACAGGGAATGGCTACACCTTC
CASSPQTGNGYTF
>-|TRBV2|TRBJ1-5|-
TGTGCCAGCAGTGTGGCGGGATTGGGTCAGCCCCAGCATTTT
CASSVAGLGQPQHF
>-|TRBV10-1|TRBJ1-2|-
TGCGCCAGCACCACGGGGGAGGGAGGTGGCTACACCTTC
CASTTGEGGGYTF
>TRBD2|TRBV5-1|TRBJ2-1|-
TGCGCCAGCAGCTCGACTGGGGGACTAGGTCAAAATGAGCAGTTCTTC
CASSSTGGLGQNEQFF
>-|TRBV9|TRBJ2-7|-
TGTGCCAGCAGCGTATCCCGGTCGGGCTACGAGCAGTACTTC
CASSVSRSGYEQYF
>TRBD1|TRBV30|TRBJ1-1|-
TGTGCCTGGAGTACCGGGACAGCGAACACTGAAGCTTTCTTT
CAWSTGTANTEAFF
>TRBD1|TRBV29-1|TRBJ1-1|few
TGCAGCGTCCTAGACAACAGACAGGGCCCGAGAACTGAAGCTTTCTTT
CSVLDNRQGPRTEAFF
>-|TRBV29-1|TRBJ2-5|once
TGCAGCGGTTATCGGGAGACCCAGTACTTC
CSGYRETQYF
>-|TRBV5-6|TRBJ2-7|-
TGTGCCAGCCGAAGGGGGACCAACGAGCAGTACTTC
CASRRGTNEQYF
>-|TRBV7-9|TRBJ2-7|-
TGTGCCAGCAGCCGTCCCGTAGTGGCCTACGAGCAGTACTTC
CASSRPVVAYEQYF
>TRBD2|TRBV7-9|TRBJ2-3|few
TGTGCCAGCAGCTACATGACTAGCGGCACAGATACGCAGTATTTT
CASSYMTSGTDTQYF